The sequence of this TCR beta chain was determined in a study of regulatory T cells in long-lasting Graves disease. iRepertoire HTBI primers and Arm-PCR of CDR3 regions built TCR beta libraries. Authors' methods: Identification yielded around 68 TRBV and about 15 TRBJ segments across samples. TCRdb reprocessed the multiplex PCR reads via MiXCR and lists one record per CDR3 protein. TCRdb, not the authors, supplied the V and J calls. This table has 400,000 to 550,000 distinct CDR3 sequences, approximately 16% appearing once. This clonotype was picked up a small number of times. One end of the junction is discordant with germline, which a read error may explain. Germline CDR1 is MDHEN and CDR2 is SYDVKM. The CDR3 is 11 residues long. The sample's time point: newly diagnosed GD, antithyroid drugs for less than 3 months. The TCR library was prepared using RNA isolated from PBMCs. The same specimen was also included in a second study, on T cells in Graves' hyperthyroidism and ophthalmopathy. That investigation notes: HTBI primers were the set used in a first-round RT-PCR of the TCR CDR3. In the blood, most expanded thyroid clonotypes above 0.001 appeared as well. With a median lead of about six months before onset, the model predicted ophthalmopathy.

The chain uses TRBV28 and TRBJ2-7; no reliable D call. The sequence was obtained from a woman aged 18-29 years with Graves disease. The sequencing used peripheral blood mononuclear cells (PBMCs), collected at new diagnosis, from a patient treated with antithyroid drugs. The CDR3 DNA reads as TGTGCCAGCAGCTCCCCCGGCGAGCAGTCCTTC. Residues: CASSSPGEQSF.